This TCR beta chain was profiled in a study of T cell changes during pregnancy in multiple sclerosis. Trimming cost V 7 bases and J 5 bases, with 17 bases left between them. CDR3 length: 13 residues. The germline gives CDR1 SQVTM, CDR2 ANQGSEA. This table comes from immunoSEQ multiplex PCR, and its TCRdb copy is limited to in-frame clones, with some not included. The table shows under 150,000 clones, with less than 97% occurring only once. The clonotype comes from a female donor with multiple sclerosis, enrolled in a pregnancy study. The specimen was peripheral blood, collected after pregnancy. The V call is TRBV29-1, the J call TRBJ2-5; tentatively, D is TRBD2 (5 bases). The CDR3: CSAGGGQSETQYF. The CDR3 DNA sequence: TGCAGCGCCGGCGGAGGTCAATCGGAGACCCAGTACTTC.